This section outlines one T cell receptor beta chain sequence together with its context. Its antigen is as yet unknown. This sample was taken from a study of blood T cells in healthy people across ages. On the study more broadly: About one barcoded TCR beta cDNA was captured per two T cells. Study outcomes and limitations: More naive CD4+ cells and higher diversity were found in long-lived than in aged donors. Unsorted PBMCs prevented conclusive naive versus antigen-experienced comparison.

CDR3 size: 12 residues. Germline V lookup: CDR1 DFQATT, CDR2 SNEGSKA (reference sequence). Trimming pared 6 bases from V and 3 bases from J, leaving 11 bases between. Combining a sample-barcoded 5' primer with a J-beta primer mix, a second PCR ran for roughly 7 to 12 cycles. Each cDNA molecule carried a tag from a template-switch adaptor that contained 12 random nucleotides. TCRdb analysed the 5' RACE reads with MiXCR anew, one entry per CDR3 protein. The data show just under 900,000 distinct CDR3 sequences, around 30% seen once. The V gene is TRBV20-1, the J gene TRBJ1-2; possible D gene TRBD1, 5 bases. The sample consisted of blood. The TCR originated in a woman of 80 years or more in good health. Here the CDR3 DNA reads TGCAGTGCCAGGGAACAGGACTATGGCTACACCTTC. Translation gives CSAREQDYGYTF.